This T cell receptor beta chain was retrieved from a study of blood T cell repertoires in COVID-19. Study-level information: Whether acute or convalescent, the COVID-19 samples came from the United States, Italy and Spain. PBMCs, B-cell-depleted T cells, or T cells were the source of the cDNA or gDNA that made up the material.

Trimming at V came to 4 bases and at J to 0 bases, leaving 11 bases not matched to a gene. This CDR3 region has 18 residues. Germline CDR1 and CDR2: MDHEN and SYDVKM. As handled by the study authors: Estimation of nucleated cell counts was performed using reference gene primer amplification. Sequencing used immunoSEQ multiplex PCR; TCRdb keeps in-frame clones, though not all of them. The V and J calls and clone size come from that table; D and trimming were worked out from the DNA. The sample holds approximately 260,000 clones, roughly three quarters seen once. The chain joins TRBV28 to TRBJ1-4; 7 bases are a match to TRBD1. The clonotype originates from a woman aged 40 to 55 with active or convalescent COVID-19. The sample was peripheral blood. CDR3 coding DNA: TGTGCCAGCAGTTCGGGGACAGCGGCTTTCTCAACTAATGAAAAACTGTTTTTT. Residues: CASSSGTAAFSTNEKLFF.